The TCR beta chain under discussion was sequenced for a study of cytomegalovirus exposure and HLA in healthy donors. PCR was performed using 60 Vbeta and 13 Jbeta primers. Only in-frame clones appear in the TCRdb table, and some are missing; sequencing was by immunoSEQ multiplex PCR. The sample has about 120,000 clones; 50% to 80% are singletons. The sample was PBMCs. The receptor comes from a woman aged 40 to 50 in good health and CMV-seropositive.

CDR3 loop: CASSLGASGVSDTQYF. DNA for the CDR3: TGCGCCAGCAGCTTGGGCGCTAGCGGGGTTTCAGATACGCAGTATTTT. V gene TRBV5-1 combines with J gene TRBJ2-3, with 9 positions matching TRBD2. The germline gives CDR1 SGHRS, CDR2 YFSETQ. J gave up 4 bases and V 0 bases, and 6 bases lay outside the gene matches. The CDR3 runs 16 residues.